This T cell receptor beta chain was retrieved from a study of glioma-infiltrating T cells. The iRepertoire nested amplicon-rescue multiplex PCR amplified TCR alpha and beta CDR3s from RNA. TCRdb processed the multiplex PCR reads anew with MiXCR; each CDR3 protein has one entry. The profile shows about 400,000 distinct CDR3 sequences, more than 35% of them singletons. Study-level results: Patients with low tissue-blood divergence carried a signature set of shared blood CDR3 motifs.

A word on this clonotype: Its antigen is unknown.

The germline gives CDR1 SEHNR, CDR2 FQNEAQ (reference sequence). The CDR3 is 15 amino acids. V was shortened by 4 bases and J by 5 bases, with 14 bases between the two germline ends. Sequencing was done on a sample of glioma tissue, nonneoplastic brain tissue, or PBMCs (not recorded which). V usage is TRBV7-9 and J usage is TRBJ1-4, with a weak D call TRBD1 (5 bases). The source of this sequence is a human donor with low-grade glioma or glioblastoma, undergoing nonglioma brain surgery, or in good health (not recorded which). CDR3 protein: CASSSQAWGNEKLFF. CDR3 nucleotides: TGTGCCAGCAGCTCCCAGGCGTGGGGGAATGAAAAACTGTTTTTT. Drawing the rest from reference TRBV7-9 and TRBJ1-4, the complete variable domain is DTGVSQNPRHKITKRGQNVTFRCDPISEHNRLYWYRQTLGQGPEFLTYFQNEAQLEKSRLLSDRFSAERPKGSFSTLEIQRTEQGDSAMYLCASSSQAWGNEKLFFGSGTQLSVL.